The sequence of this TCR beta chain was determined in a study of cytomegalovirus exposure and HLA in healthy donors (dated 2017 in TCRdb). A note on the overall study: An earlier analysis of approximately 640 of the donors reported approximately 300 Gb of sequence data and about 100 million unique TCR beta sequences from roughly 200 million T cells. An early release that covered roughly 600 HLA-typed donors contained 300 to 350 gigabases of sequencing data and roughly 84 million unique TCR sequences. Of the roughly 400 genotyped donors, approximately 83% fell in the genetic ancestry cluster associated with self-reported Caucasian donors. The study aimed to test whether signatures of past pathogen exposure could be identified by cataloging public T cell receptors. The study used immunosequencing to profile the T cell repertoires of under 700 subjects and linked those repertoires to cytomegalovirus serostatus. Besides the first cohort of approximately 670 subjects, a separate validation cohort made up of 120 different subjects was used. High-throughput TCR immunosequencing, statistical association of individual TCRs with disease status, and machine learning were combined to predict cytomegalovirus infection status. To study patterns of TCR occurrence, a later analysis re-analyzed previously published TCR beta repertoires from 600 to 750 donors and added high-resolution HLA genotyping. In the later analysis, no new phenotypic data were used to find candidate immune exposures; instead, reliance was placed on TCR beta sequences and their occurrence across donors. An earlier analysis of more than 450 of the donors used high-throughput TCR beta sequencing to judge whether each TCR beta V gene segment behaved as functional or pseudogenic. Donor age, sex, ethnicity and CMV serostatus were collected together with the repertoire data. In a later genetic analysis, genome-wide SNP genotypes for about 65% of the roughly 670 donors were used, and that subset was treated as a discovery cohort. Every repertoire in the discovery cohort had been generated on one and the same sequencing platform. HLA typing included class I and class II loci at four-digit resolution. The number of donors typed differed by locus, with about 629-630 for A, B, C, DRB1 and DQB1, around 500 for DQA1, 600 to 610 for DPA1, and roughly 450 for DPB1. A few DR-DQ haplotypes were handled as single units for association and clustering because linkage in the cohort was strong. Across around 400 genotyped donors of the cohort, an average of about 240,000 unique TCR beta nucleotide sequences per donor were sequenced, and around 20% of those sequences were non-productive.

The library was obtained by the immunoSEQ multiplex PCR assay. A mixture of 60 forward primers for TCR Vbeta segments and 13 reverse primers for TCR Jbeta segments was used in the multiplex PCR. A multiplex PCR assay on genomic DNA amplified the CDR3 region of rearranged TCR beta genes. The Illumina HiSeq System was used to sequence the amplified TCR beta libraries as 87-base-pair reads. Under the source paper's analysis protocol: A later analysis tallied around 82 million unique TCR beta chains across the 600 to 700 repertoires, and about 10 million of those chains were shared by two or more donors. Raw reads were error-corrected and collapsed into unique sequences by a nearest-neighbor algorithm in which closely related sequences were merged to remove PCR and sequencing errors. To assign V, D and J gene segments, CDR3 sequences were aligned to IMGT reference sequences. For a sequence to be retained, a match of at least six nucleotides to both a V gene segment and a J gene segment was required. Rearrangements were classified as productive when the CDR3 lacked stop codons and remained in frame with V and J, and all other rearrangements were classified as non-productive. CDR3 was defined by IMGT convention, running from the second conserved V-encoded cysteine to the conserved J-encoded phenylalanine. The earlier analysis of around 640 of the donors excluded sequences that lacked an unambiguous match to a single V gene segment. An earlier analysis of a few hundred of the donors called V segments functional above 56.7% productive rearrangements and segregating when the between-donor standard deviation exceeded 5%. A statistical classification framework was developed to diagnose cytomegalovirus status using the catalog of TCR beta chain sequences. V and J gene assignment, in a later analysis, came from comparing TCR nucleotide sequences with IMGT/GENE-DB human TR gene sequences. Using the TCRdist pipeline, a later analysis assigned CDR3 sequences along with most-parsimonious VDJ recombination scenarios. In a later analysis, each TCR beta chain was defined by its CDR3 amino acid sequence together with its V-gene family, and reads lacking a unique V-gene family were excluded. In a later analysis, nearly 600 highly shared, low-generation-probability nucleotide sequences were removed to address suspected cross-contamination and a sequencing artifact. A later analysis calculated a clonal expansion index for each public chain from normalized within-repertoire ranks of inferred template counts. In a later analysis, generation probabilities were computed with a VDJ recombination model fitted to out-of-frame rearrangements, and the resulting probabilities were checked against IGoR. In a later analysis, TCR-TCR, TCR-HLA and TCR-CMV co-occurrence was scored with hypergeometric tests, and a repertoire-size bias correction was applied to TCR pairs. In a later analysis, false discovery rates were estimated by permuting HLA or CMV assignments 20 times. A later analysis grouped co-occurring TCRs with DBSCAN, adding TCRdist sequence similarity when clustering within HLA-allele-positive subsets. For co-occurrence clustering, repertoires with fewer than 30,000 or more than 120,000 public chains were excluded, along with four or five repertoires with anomalous nucleotide sharing. This immuneACCESS table, as held by TCRdb, lists in-frame sequences with V and J called but not all clones. Of the missing ones, under half trace to an unresolved V gene in checked studies; the others have no known cause. V and J calls and clone size are given by that table; D and trimming were obtained from the DNA. A total of about 140,000 clones appear in this sample, nearly 80% of them only once. About 4.7% of the sample is taken by the ten largest.

V is clipped by 5 bases and J by 3 bases, and the sequence between their germline boundaries is 11 bases long. As encoded in the germline V gene, CDR1 is SGHTA while CDR2 is FQGTGA. Measured from the cysteine to the phenylalanine, the CDR3 is 13 residues long. Only CDR3 DNA is held: 39 bases, read in frame from base 1. As concerns this clone: Its antigen is currently not known. No much larger clone is present one base from it, and per-base qualities are unavailable.

Results and caveats for the whole study, not just this receptor: For the cohort, immune exposure information was limited to CMV serostatus. In the study, around 150 TCR beta chains were listed as associated with cytomegalovirus. A cluster of highly shared sequence variants was judged likely to represent a technical artifact of the sequencing pipeline. Because some donors lacked HLA typing at each locus, the association tests relied only on the typed subset. Because counts were too low, around 18 rarely observed V segments, including chromosome 9 orphons, were left out of the earlier analysis of approximately 500 of the donors. At a false discovery rate of 0.05, a later analysis linked 15,000 to 20,000 TCR beta sequences to specific HLA alleles. In a later analysis, HLA-associated TCR beta chains were found to be more clonally expanded and to have lower generation probabilities than equally common non-associated chains. Across donors, most TCR sequences were observed very rarely, whereas some public TCRs were present in many individuals. An association between a missense DCLRE1C variant and V-gene and J-gene trimming of TCR beta chains was found in a later genetic analysis and replicated in an independent cohort. Most CMV-associated TCR beta chains appeared to be HLA-restricted in a later analysis, and the HLA associations seemed to be driven largely by CMV exposure. According to a later genetic analysis, donors in an Asian-associated ancestry cluster had fewer N-insertions in productive TCRs than the roughly 670-donor mean. An earlier analysis of around 600 of the donors showed that most TCR beta V segments appeared in productive rearrangements either about 87% or about 30% of the time, which broadly matched IMGT annotations. The cohort was sequenced for TCR beta chains only, and without alpha or paired-chain data the features that could be detected were limited. In both the original and validation cohorts, the classifier was reported to diagnose cytomegalovirus status with high specificity and sensitivity. Correlated functional status among segregating V segments might be attributable to linkage disequilibrium, but an unknown experimental factor could not be ruled out. A later analysis found that TCR association rates varied across HLA loci, with DRB1 alleles showing the most associated TCRs and HLA-C alleles the fewest. When HLA alleles, especially DR and DQ, strongly co-occurred, TCR associations were difficult to assign to individual alleles. It was suggested by the authors that the approach could potentially be generalized to other disease states and immunological phenotypes. Sequencing depth was assumed to be roughly uniform across donors in the presence/absence analyses, though that assumption may not hold. According to a later analysis, parvovirus B19, influenza, CMV and Epstein-Barr virus appeared linked to several top co-occurrence clusters. A further reported finding was that TCR beta sequences accurately predicted the HLA-A and HLA-B alleles for most subjects in the first cohort. The 87-base-pair reads could not distinguish some IMGT-functional V segments, including TRBV6-2 and TRBV6-3, so those segments were excluded. In vitro tests confirmed that a few of the cytomegalovirus-associated TCR beta chains recognize cytomegalovirus antigens.

The cohort comprised some 730 healthy bone marrow donors. At the time of sampling, every cohort member was nominally healthy, though immune exposures that went unrecorded were likely present. The donor was CMV seronegative and belonged to the group of around 350 seronegative cohort members. A peripheral blood sample was provided by each donor, and peripheral blood mononuclear cells were used for TCR beta sequencing. Genomic DNA extraction from the blood cell samples was performed with the Qiagen DNeasy Blood Extraction Kit. Sequenced material: PBMCs. In this chain, TRBV7-3 is recombined with TRBJ2-7; a tentative D call is TRBD2 (6 bases match). The sequence was obtained from a male donor in good health and CMV-seronegative. The CDR3 amino acid sequence is: CASSLMGGYEQYF. In nucleotide form, the sequence is TGTGCCAGCAGCCTTATGGGGGGCTACGAGCAGTACTTC.